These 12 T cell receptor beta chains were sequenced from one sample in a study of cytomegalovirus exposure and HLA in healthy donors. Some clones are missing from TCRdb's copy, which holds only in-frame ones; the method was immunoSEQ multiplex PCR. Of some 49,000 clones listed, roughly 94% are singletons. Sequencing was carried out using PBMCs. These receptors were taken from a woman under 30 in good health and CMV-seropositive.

The CDR3 bases are TGCAGCGTTGATAACAGGGGAACTGGAAACACCATATATTTT. It translates to CSVDNRGTGNTIYF. This chain joins TRBV29-1 and TRBJ1-3, with 7 bases fitting TRBD1. The J segment lost 2 bases and the V segment lost 3 bases, leaving 4 bases of the junction unmatched. This CDR3 region has 14 residues. The germline V gene encodes CDR1 SQVTM and CDR2 ANQGSEA.

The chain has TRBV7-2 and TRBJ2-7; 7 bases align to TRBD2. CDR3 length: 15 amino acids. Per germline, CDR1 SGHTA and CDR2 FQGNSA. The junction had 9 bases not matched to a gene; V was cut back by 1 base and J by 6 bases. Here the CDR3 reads CASSLEALAQGEQYF. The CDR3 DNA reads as TGTGCCAGCAGCTTAGAAGCACTAGCGCAAGGCGAGCAGTACTTC.

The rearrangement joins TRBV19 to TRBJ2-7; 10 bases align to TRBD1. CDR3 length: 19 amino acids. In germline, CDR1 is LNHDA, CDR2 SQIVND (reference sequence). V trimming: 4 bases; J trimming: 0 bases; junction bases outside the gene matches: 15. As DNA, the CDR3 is TGTGCCAGTAGTACGTACTGGGGACAGGGGAACCCCTCCTCCTACGAGCAGTACTTC. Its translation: CASSTYWGQGNPSSYEQYF. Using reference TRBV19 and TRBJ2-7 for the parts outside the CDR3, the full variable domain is DGGITQSPKYLFRKEGQNVTLSCEQNLNHDAMYWYRQDPGQGLRLIYYSQIVNDFQKGDIAEGYSVSREKKESFPLTVTSAQKNPTAFYLCASSTYWGQGNPSSYEQYFGPGTRLTVT.

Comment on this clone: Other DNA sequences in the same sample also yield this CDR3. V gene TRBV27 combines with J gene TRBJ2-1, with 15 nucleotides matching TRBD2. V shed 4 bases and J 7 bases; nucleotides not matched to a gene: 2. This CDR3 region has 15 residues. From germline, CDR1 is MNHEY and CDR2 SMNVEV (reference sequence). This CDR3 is CASSSGTSGRNEQFF. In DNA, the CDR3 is TGTGCCAGCAGTTCGGGGACTAGCGGGAGGAATGAGCAGTTCTTC.

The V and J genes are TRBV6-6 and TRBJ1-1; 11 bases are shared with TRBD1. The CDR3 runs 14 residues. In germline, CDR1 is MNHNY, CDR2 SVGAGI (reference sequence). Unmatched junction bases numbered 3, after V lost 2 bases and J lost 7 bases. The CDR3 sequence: CASSYLDRGREAFF. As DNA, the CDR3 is TGTGCCAGCAGTTACCTGGACAGGGGGCGTGAAGCTTTCTTT.

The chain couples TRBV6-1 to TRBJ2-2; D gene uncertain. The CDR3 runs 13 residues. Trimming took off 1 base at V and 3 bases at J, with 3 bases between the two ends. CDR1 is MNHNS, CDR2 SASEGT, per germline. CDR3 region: CASSEVDTGELFF. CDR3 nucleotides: TGTGCCAGCAGTGAAGTAGACACCGGGGAGCTGTTTTTT.

The CDR3 nucleotides read TGTGCCAGCAGTATCAACAATGAGCAGTTCTTC. It encodes CASSINNEQFF. This chain links TRBV27 with TRBJ2-1; no clear D. Germline CDR1 is MNHEY and CDR2 is SMNVEV (reference sequence). Trimming pared 5 bases from V and 5 bases from J, leaving 4 bases between. The CDR3 has 11 residues.

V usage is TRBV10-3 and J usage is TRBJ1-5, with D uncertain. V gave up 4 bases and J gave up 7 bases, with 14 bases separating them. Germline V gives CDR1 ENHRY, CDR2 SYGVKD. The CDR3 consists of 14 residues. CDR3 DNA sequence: TGTGCCATCAGTGTTTCGGGGATCGGGCAGCCCCAGCATTTT. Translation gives CAISVSGIGQPQHF.

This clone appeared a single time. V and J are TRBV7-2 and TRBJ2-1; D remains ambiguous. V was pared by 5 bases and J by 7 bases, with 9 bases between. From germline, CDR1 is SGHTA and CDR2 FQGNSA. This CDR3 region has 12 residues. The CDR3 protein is CASSLTRNEQFF. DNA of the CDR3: TGTGCCAGCAGCCTTACTCGTAATGAGCAGTTCTTC. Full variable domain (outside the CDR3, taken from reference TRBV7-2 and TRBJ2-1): GAGVSQSPSNKVTEKGKDVELRCDPISGHTALYWYRQSLGQGLEFLIYFQGNSAPDKSGLPSDRFSAERTGGSVSTLTIQRTQQEDSAVYLCASSLTRNEQFFGPGTRLTVL.

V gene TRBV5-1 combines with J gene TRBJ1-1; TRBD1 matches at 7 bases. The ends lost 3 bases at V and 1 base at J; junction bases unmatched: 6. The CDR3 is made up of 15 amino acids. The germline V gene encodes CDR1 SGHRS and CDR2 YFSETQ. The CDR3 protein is CASSSTGTPNTEAFF. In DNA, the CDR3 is TGCGCCAGCAGCTCGACAGGGACCCCGAACACTGAAGCTTTCTTT.

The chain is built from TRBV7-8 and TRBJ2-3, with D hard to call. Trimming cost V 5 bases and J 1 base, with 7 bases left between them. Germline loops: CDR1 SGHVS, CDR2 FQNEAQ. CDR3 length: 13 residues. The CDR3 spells CASSPVGTDTQYF. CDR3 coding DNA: TGTGCCAGCAGCCCCGTCGGCACAGATACGCAGTATTTT.

The CDR3 DNA sequence: TGTGCCAGCAGTTTAGGGGCGCCAAGCTCCTACGAGCAGTACTTC. Its translation is CASSLGAPSSYEQYF. V gene TRBV27 combines with J gene TRBJ2-7; D may be TRBD1 (5 bases). The V end was cut by 2 bases, the J end by 0 bases, with 11 bases between. Germline assignment: CDR1 MNHEY and CDR2 SMNVEV (reference sequence). This CDR3 comprises 15 residues.